The text below deals with one TCR beta chain. Its matching antigen is unknown. The sample comes from a study of a mutant IDH1 vaccine in newly diagnosed glioma. Study as a whole: Mean patient age was around 40 years; approximately 62% were male and approximately 40% female. Most patients had received both radiotherapy and temozolomide, the prior options being radiotherapy, temozolomide, or both. Points from the study as a whole: Apparently unrelated to pseudoprogression were changes in the top peripheral T cell clonotypes.

There are 17 residues in the CDR3. V lost 0 bases and J 4 bases, leaving 21 bases between the germline ends. From germline, CDR1 is GTSNPN and CDR2 SVGIG (reference sequence). The protocol was immunoSEQ multiplex PCR, while the TCRdb copy is restricted to in-frame clones and leaves out a portion. Of around 33,000 clones listed, 75% to 90% are singletons. Time point described: baseline, week 1 (first vaccination visit). Treatment of the sample: pre-vaccination baseline after standard-of-care therapy. The donors' diagnosis was new WHO grade 3 or 4 astrocytoma that was IDH1-mutant and ATRX-lost. The chain recombines TRBV30 with TRBJ1-2, with unresolved D. The clonotype originates from a woman between 40 and 55 years old with glioma. Sequenced here: PBMCs, sampled from a glioma patient treated with radiotherapy, temozolomide or both. The CDR3 nucleotides read TGTGCCTGGAGTGTTCAGAGCATCCATACTGCAGCCTATGGCTACACCTTC. Translated, it gives CAWSVQSIHTAAYGYTF.